The 3 T cell receptor beta chains reported below all come from one sample, sequenced in a study of shared clonotypes between healthy human individuals. Using immunoSEQ multiplex PCR, the repertoire was profiled, and TCRdb retains in-frame clones only, with some absent. The sample carries 950,000 to 1,100,000 clones, around 75% recorded once. What was sequenced was memory CD4+ T cells sorted from blood. The subset is: CD45RA-negative fraction. The origin of the receptors is a man younger than 35 in good health.

This clone showed up just a few times. J is TRBJ1-5 and V is TRBV4-1, with 9 bases aligning to TRBD1. V lost 4 bases to trimming and J lost 5 bases; unmatched junction nucleotides: 12. Germline CDR1 MGHRA, CDR2 YSYEKL. CDR3 length: 17 residues. DNA of the CDR3: TGCGCCAGCAGCCTACCCCCGGGACAGGGTTTTGATCAGCCCCAGCATTTT. This sequence encodes CASSLPPGQGFDQPQHF.

V and J are TRBV5-5 and TRBJ1-5; possibly TRBD1 for D (6 bases). The V end was cut by 2 bases, the J end by 7 bases, with 10 bases between. Per germline, CDR1 SGHKS and CDR2 YYEKEE (reference sequence). The CDR3 length is 13 residues. The CDR3 DNA sequence: TGTGCCAGCAGCTTACAGGGAATGCAGCCCCAGCATTTT. This codes for CASSLQGMQPQHF.

V gene TRBV18 combines with J gene TRBJ2-3, with TRBD2 matching over 16 bases. The CDR3 loop spans 17 amino acids. V was clipped by 4 bases and J by 4 bases; unmatched bases: 5. Germline V gives CDR1 KGHSH, CDR2 LQKENI. CDR3 residues: CASSLGTSGRAADTQYF. The CDR3 DNA reads TGTGCCAGCTCACTTGGGACTAGCGGGAGGGCCGCAGATACGCAGTATTTT.